What follows are 20 T cell receptor beta chains derived from one specimen sequenced in a study of blood T cell repertoires in COVID-19. Produced via immunoSEQ multiplex PCR; TCRdb's table is partial and in-frame only. Of about 270,000 clones in the sample, about nine tenths were seen once. The specimen sequenced was peripheral blood. The receptors shown here come from a man over 45 with acute or convalescent COVID-19.

The chain employs TRBV6-1 and TRBJ1-2; TRBD1 aligns across 9 bases. CDR3 length: 17 amino acids. Germline lookup yields CDR1 MNHNS and CDR2 SASEGT. V lost 2 bases to trimming and J lost 0 bases; unmatched junction nucleotides: 7. The chain's CDR3 is CASSENERQGANYGYTF. CDR3 DNA: TGTGCCAGCAGTGAAAATGAGAGACAGGGGGCTAACTATGGCTACACCTTC.

The genes are TRBV19 and TRBJ1-2; 8 bases fit TRBD1. The CDR3 extends over 13 amino acids. The trim removed 9 bases at V and 1 base at J, leaving 4 bases unmatched. Per the germline V gene, CDR1 is LNHDA and CDR2 is SQIVND (reference sequence). The CDR3 is CASSQGVNYGYTF. DNA for the CDR3: TGTGCCAGCTCACAGGGGGTTAACTATGGCTACACCTTC.

The chain employs TRBV18 and TRBJ1-5; possible D gene TRBD1, 6 bases. The germline gives CDR1 KGHSH, CDR2 LQKENI. The CDR3 spans 17 residues. Trimming took 2 bases from V and 1 from J, leaving 15 bases between them. The CDR3: CASSPVIGGESNQPQHF. Written as DNA, the CDR3 is TGTGCCAGCTCACCAGTCATAGGGGGGGAAAGCAATCAGCCCCAGCATTTT.

The V gene is TRBV5-1, the J gene TRBJ1-5; 7 bases map to TRBD1. The ends lost 4 bases at V and 3 bases at J; junction bases unmatched: 7. CDR3 size: 15 residues. Germline assignment: CDR1 SGHRS and CDR2 YFSETQ. The CDR3 DNA sequence: TGCGCCAGCAGCGACGGGACAGCCCCCAATCAGCCCCAGCATTTT. Encoded protein: CASSDGTAPNQPQHF.

The gene calls are TRBV6-5 and TRBJ2-7; 8 bases fit TRBD1. This CDR3 region has 16 residues. Germline V gene data show CDR1 as MNHEY and CDR2 as SVGAGI. The ends lost 0 bases at V and 3 bases at J; junction bases unmatched: 7. The CDR3 bases are TGTGCCAGCAGTTACTCGAGGCTACAGGGGGTCTACGAGCAGTACTTC. Translation: CASSYSRLQGVYEQYF.

J is TRBJ1-2 and V is TRBV6-5; 8 nucleotides agree with TRBD1. The CDR3 covers 15 residues. Losses at the gene ends were 5 bases for V and 2 bases for J; bases not matched to a gene: 7. Germline loops: CDR1 MNHEY, CDR2 SVGAGI. Here the CDR3 DNA reads TGTGCCAGCAGTCACACTGGGACAGGCAACTATGGCTACACCTTC. Protein sequence: CASSHTGTGNYGYTF.

The chain uses TRBV5-5 and TRBJ2-7; 11 bases agree with TRBD2. Per the germline V gene, CDR1 is SGHKS and CDR2 is YYEKEE (reference sequence). V shed 4 bases, J shed 7 bases, and the junction held 7 bases outside the gene matches. The CDR3 is made up of 14 amino acids. In nucleotides, the CDR3 is TGTGCCAGCAGCCTTAGCGGGGGGGCCGGGGAGCAGTACTTC. Its protein product is CASSLSGGAGEQYF.

The chain couples TRBV6-5 to TRBJ2-7, with 7 bases fitting TRBD1. Per germline, CDR1 MNHEY and CDR2 SVGAGI. The V and J ends lost 2 bases and 3 bases, in that order; junction bases with no gene match: 7. This CDR3 spans 15 amino acids. CDR3 bases: TGTGCCAGCAGTTACGACCACCGGGACAGCTACGAGCAGTACTTC. This gives the protein CASSYDHRDSYEQYF.

CDR3: CASSLGGMDTEAFF. The DNA for the CDR3 is TGTGCCAGCAGCTTGGGGGGCATGGACACTGAAGCTTTCTTT. The chain is built from TRBV5-6 and TRBJ1-1, with D possibly TRBD1 on 5 matching bases. V was cut by 0 bases and J by 3 bases, with 9 bases left in between. The germline V gene encodes CDR1 SGHDT and CDR2 YYEEEE. The CDR3 length is 14 residues.

The rearrangement joins TRBV3-1 (or the pseudogene TRBV3-2) to TRBJ2-3; 13 nucleotides agree with TRBD2. V dropped 4 bases and J dropped 3; count of bases not matched to a gene: 4. The CDR3 loop spans 16 amino acids. CDR1 and CDR2 from the germline V gene are LGHDT and YNNKEL (reference sequence). The CDR3 loop is CASSPLAGGPTDTQYF. CDR3 in DNA: TGTGCCAGCAGCCCACTAGCGGGGGGGCCGACAGATACGCAGTATTTT.

The chain is built from TRBV7-9 and TRBJ2-4; no definite D call. Germline CDR1 is SEHNR and CDR2 is FQNEAQ (reference sequence). Deletions cut 1 base from V and 0 bases from J, with 10 bases between. The CDR3 extends over 16 amino acids. The CDR3 coding sequence is TGTGCCAGCAGCTTAGAGAGGTCACTAGCCAAAAACATTCAGTACTTC. It codes for CASSLERSLAKNIQYF.

The chain employs TRBV4-2 and TRBJ2-3, with TRBD2 matching over 8 bases. V shed 0 bases and J 6 bases; nucleotides not matched to a gene: 5. The CDR3 has 15 amino acids. Germline V CDR1 and CDR2: LGHNA, YNFKEQ. In nucleotides, the CDR3 is TGTGCCAGCAGCCAAGATCCCGGGAGGGTTGATACGCAGTATTTT. Its protein is CASSQDPGRVDTQYF.

This chain uses TRBV4-1 with TRBJ2-7; 9 bases map to TRBD1. CDR1 is MGHRA, CDR2 YSYEKL, per germline. The CDR3 runs to 16 residues. Unmatched junction bases numbered 4, after V lost 0 bases and J lost 1 base. CDR3 amino acids: CASSQDWTGASYEQYF. The CDR3 DNA is TGCGCCAGCAGCCAAGACTGGACAGGGGCGTCCTACGAGCAGTACTTC.

The J gene is TRBJ2-2, the V gene TRBV9; D is ambiguous. The V end lost 3 bases, the J end lost 2 bases, and 11 bases lay between the germline ends. This CDR3 spans 15 amino acids. Germline CDR1 is SGDLS and CDR2 is YYNGEE. CDR3 loop: CASSAASYNTGELFF. In nucleotides, the CDR3 is TGTGCCAGCAGCGCCGCCTCCTACAACACCGGGGAGCTGTTTTTT.

CDR3 DNA: TGTGCCAACCAGACAGGGACAACTAATGAAAAACTGTTTTTT. Its protein product is CANQTGTTNEKLFF. The chain combines TRBV14 with TRBJ1-4; TRBD1 aligns across 7 bases. Unmatched junction bases numbered 5, after V lost 10 bases and J lost 0 bases. This CDR3 has 14 residues. Germline CDR1 is SGHDN and CDR2 is FVKESK. Drawing the rest from reference TRBV14 and TRBJ1-4, the complete variable domain is EAGVTQFPSHSVIEKGQTVTLRCDPISGHDNLYWYRRVMGKEIKFLLHFVKESKQDESGMPNNRFLAERTGGTYSTLKVQPAELEDSGVYFCANQTGTTNEKLFFGSGTQLSVL.

The chain employs TRBV7-9 and TRBJ2-1, with 8 bases matching TRBD2. V shed 5 bases, J shed 5 bases, and the junction held 5 bases outside the gene matches. The CDR3 is 14 amino acids. Per germline, CDR1 SEHNR and CDR2 FQNEAQ (reference sequence). CDR3 loop: CASSPRTSHNEQFF. The CDR3 DNA is TGTGCCAGCAGCCCAAGGACTAGCCACAATGAGCAGTTCTTC.

The chain is built from TRBV6-5 and TRBJ2-1; 10 nucleotides align to TRBD2. The germline V gene has CDR1 MNHEY and CDR2 SVGAGI. This CDR3 region has 14 residues. With V trimmed by 6 bases and J by 8 bases, 7 bases remained unmatched. The CDR3 protein is CASRVAGGEDEQFF. CDR3 coding DNA: TGTGCCAGCAGAGTAGCGGGGGGCGAGGATGAGCAGTTCTTC.

This clone appeared a single time. CDR3 in amino acids: CAWSRTSGTEAFF. The CDR3 coding sequence is TGTGCCTGGAGTAGGACGTCGGGGACTGAAGCTTTCTTT. V and J are TRBV30 and TRBJ1-1; D is unclear. The V gene lost 2 bases and the J gene lost 5 bases, with 12 bases spanning the gap. Germline-derived CDR1 and CDR2 are GTSNPN and SVGIG (reference sequence). This CDR3 is 13 amino acids long.

The chain joins TRBV27 to TRBJ1-1; 7 nucleotides agree with TRBD1. The germline V gene encodes CDR1 MNHEY and CDR2 SMNVEV (reference sequence). V shed 5 bases and J 11 bases; nucleotides not matched to a gene: 11. The CDR3 runs to 13 residues. The CDR3 DNA reads TGTGCCAGCAGTCCCAGACAGGGCCTGAGGGCTTTCTTT. Translated, it gives CASSPRQGLRAFF.

V is TRBV27 and J is TRBJ1-1; 8 bases match TRBD1. The CDR3 is made up of 13 amino acids. The V segment lost 4 bases and the J segment 6 bases; nucleotides outside the gene matches: 4. Germline V lookup: CDR1 MNHEY, CDR2 SMNVEV (reference sequence). The CDR3 region has the DNA TGTGCCAGCAGTTCGTACAGGGGGTCTGAAGCTTTCTTT. Its translation: CASSSYRGSEAFF.